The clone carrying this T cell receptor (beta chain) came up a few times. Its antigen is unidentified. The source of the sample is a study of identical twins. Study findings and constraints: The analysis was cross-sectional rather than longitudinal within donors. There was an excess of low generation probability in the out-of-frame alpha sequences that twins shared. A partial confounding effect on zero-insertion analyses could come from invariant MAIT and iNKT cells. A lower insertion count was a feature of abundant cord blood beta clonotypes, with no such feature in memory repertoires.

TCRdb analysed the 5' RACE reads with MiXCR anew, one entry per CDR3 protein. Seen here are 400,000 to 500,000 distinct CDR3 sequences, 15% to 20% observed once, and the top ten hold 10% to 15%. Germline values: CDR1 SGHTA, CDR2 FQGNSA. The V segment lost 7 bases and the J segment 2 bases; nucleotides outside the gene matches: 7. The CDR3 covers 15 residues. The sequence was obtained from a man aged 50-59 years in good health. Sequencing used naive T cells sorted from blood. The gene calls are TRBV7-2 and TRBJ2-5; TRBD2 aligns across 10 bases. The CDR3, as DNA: TGTGCCAGCACCCTACTAGCGGGACAACAAGAGACCCAGTACTTC. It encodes CASTLLAGQQETQYF.